A selection of T cell receptor beta chains follows, all from one sample in a study of blood T cell repertoires in COVID-19. The table came from immunoSEQ multiplex PCR; TCRdb's copy has only in-frame clones and leaves some out. Of over 75,000 clones in the sample, roughly 80% were seen once. Sequenced sample: peripheral blood. These receptors were obtained from a man in his 70s with acute or convalescent COVID-19. The CDR3 runs from the conserved cysteine through the conserved F or W. The D gene is left open where the match is weak. Some rows have no size entry. The others give once, few or many, or a class for an expanded clone.

>NA|16|TRBV7-8|NA|TRBJ1-5
CASSPRSGSSNQPQHF
TGTGCCAGCAGCCCAAGGTCGGGGAGTAGCAATCAGCCCCAGCATTTT
>NA|14|TRBV2|NA|TRBJ1-6
CASSAGLGFSPLHF
TGTGCCAGCAGTGCAGGACTGGGTTTCTCACCCCTCCACTTT
>NA|14|TRBV7-9|TRBD1|TRBJ2-2
CASGPTGGTGELFF
TGTGCCAGCGGGCCGACAGGGGGCACCGGGGAGCTGTTTTTT
>NA|16|TRBV14|NA|TRBJ1-4
CASSQIGTATNEKLFF
TGTGCCAGCAGCCAAATCGGGACTGCAACTAATGAAAAACTGTTTTTT
>NA|22|TRBV28|TRBD2|TRBJ2-3
CASSSLFGSWAGELGSTDTQYF
TGTGCCAGCAGTTCTCTATTTGGCAGTTGGGCGGGGGAACTCGGTAGCACAGATACGCAGTATTTT
>NA|13|TRBV19|NA|TRBJ1-2
CASSIRVYYGYTF
TGTGCCAGTAGTATCAGGGTTTACTATGGCTACACCTTC
>NA|13|TRBV10-3|NA|TRBJ1-1
CAISLTENTEAFF
TGTGCCATCAGTTTGACAGAGAACACTGAAGCTTTCTTT
>few|12|TRBV7-9|NA|TRBJ2-1
CASSLATGEQFF
TGTGCCAGCAGCTTAGCGACAGGAGAGCAGTTCTTC
>NA|15|TRBV25-1|TRBD2|TRBJ2-5
CASSEALAGVKTQYF
TGTGCCAGCAGTGAGGCTCTAGCGGGGGTAAAGACCCAGTACTTC
>NA|15|TRBV28|NA|TRBJ1-5
CASSPLDTHLRPQHF
TGTGCCAGCAGCCCCCTTGACACTCATCTTCGGCCCCAGCATTTT
>NA|15|TRBV7-6|TRBD1|TRBJ1-2
CASSPSDRVNYGYTF
TGTGCCAGCAGCCCCAGCGACAGGGTGAACTATGGCTACACCTTC
>NA|11|TRBV20-1|NA|TRBJ2-1
CSARAVNEQFF
TGCAGTGCTAGAGCCGTCAATGAGCAGTTCTTC
>NA|15|TRBV3-1/TRBV3-2|TRBD2|TRBJ2-5
CASSPPAGGTETQYF
TGTGCCAGCAGCCCGCCGGCGGGGGGTACCGAGACCCAGTACTTC
>NA|18|TRBV9|TRBD1|TRBJ2-2
CASSAGTGGGWDTGELFF
TGTGCCAGCAGCGCCGGGACAGGGGGCGGTTGGGACACCGGGGAGCTGTTTTTT
>NA|16|TRBV2|NA|TRBJ1-5
CASSESRARGNQPQHF
TGTGCCAGCAGTGAATCCAGGGCCCGGGGCAATCAGCCCCAGCATTTT
>NA|15|TRBV7-2|NA|TRBJ2-2
CASSLAGPGTGELFF
TGTGCCAGCAGCTTAGCTGGGCCAGGGACCGGGGAGCTGTTTTTT
>NA|13|TRBV12-3/TRBV12-4|NA|TRBJ2-3
CASSHRMTDTQYF
TGTGCCAGCAGCCACAGGATGACAGATACGCAGTATTTT
>NA|14|TRBV18|TRBD1|TRBJ1-3
CASSPGQSGNTIYF
TGTGCCAGCTCACCGGGACAGTCTGGAAACACCATATATTTT
>NA|14|TRBV11-2|NA|TRBJ2-3
CASSLIRGGDTQYF
TGTGCCAGCAGCTTAATTCGGGGAGGAGATACGCAGTATTTT
>NA|18|TRBV15|NA|TRBJ1-6
CATSRESTLSSYNSPLHF
TGTGCCACCAGCAGAGAATCGACACTGAGCTCCTATAATTCACCCCTCCACTTT
>NA|14|TRBV19|NA|TRBJ1-1
CASSVGGAHTEAFF
TGTGCCAGTAGTGTTGGGGGGGCGCACACTGAAGCTTTCTTT
>NA|15|TRBV7-3|NA|TRBJ1-4
CASSLRAVTNEKLFF
TGTGCCAGCAGCTTAAGGGCAGTAACTAATGAAAAACTGTTTTTT
>NA|13|TRBV19|NA|TRBJ1-4
CASSGSSNEKLFF
TGTGCCAGTTCGGGGAGCTCTAATGAAAAACTGTTTTTT
>NA|15|TRBV27|NA|TRBJ1-5
CASRPGSGAYQPQHF
TGTGCCAGCAGGCCCGGGTCAGGGGCTTATCAGCCCCAGCATTTT
>NA|16|TRBV6-1|TRBD2|TRBJ2-2
CASSVSGGANTGELFF
TGTGCCAGCAGTGTTAGCGGGGGGGCGAACACCGGGGAGCTGTTTTTT
>NA|14|TRBV27|NA|TRBJ2-3
CASSPRTGTDTQYF
TGTGCCAGCAGTCCGCGGACAGGCACAGATACGCAGTATTTT
>NA|16|TRBV19|TRBD1|TRBJ2-2
CASSKPGQVNTGELFF
TGTGCCAGTAGTAAACCGGGACAGGTGAACACCGGGGAGCTGTTTTTT
>NA|14|TRBV5-1|TRBD1|TRBJ2-7
CASSWGQGGSEQYF
TGCGCCAGCAGCTGGGGACAGGGGGGCTCCGAGCAGTACTTC
>NA|14|TRBV7-6|NA|TRBJ1-5
CASSSGFSNQPQHF
TGTGCCAGCAGCTCGGGATTTAGCAATCAGCCCCAGCATTTT
>once|16|TRBV7-2|NA|TRBJ2-3
CASSLSRLALTDTQYF
TGTGCCAGCAGCTTAAGTCGGCTAGCGCTAACAGATACGCAGTATTTT
>NA|16|TRBV2|TRBD1|TRBJ2-7
CASRGGQGARSYEQYF
TGTGCCAGCAGGGGTGGACAGGGGGCAAGATCCTACGAGCAGTACTTC